This TCR beta chain stems from a study of blood T cell repertoires in COVID-19. For the study at large: Samples of COVID-19 (acute and convalescent) were obtained from the United States, Italy and Spain. The cDNA or gDNA used as material had been derived from T cells, B-cell-depleted T cells, or PBMCs.

Authors' methods: It was from reference gene primer amplification that nucleated cell counts were estimated. Only in-frame clones appear in the TCRdb table, and some are missing; sequencing was by immunoSEQ multiplex PCR. V and J calls and clone size are given by that table; D and trimming were obtained from the DNA. The table has over 150,000 clones, more than 75% seen once; the top ten hold 10%. It was during active infection that Seattle patients were enrolled and then longitudinally followed. The V gene's germline CDR1 is SGHTA and CDR2 FQGNSA. V lost 5 bases and J lost 0; bases outside the gene matches: 7. This CDR3 has 16 residues.

The chain is built from TRBV7-2 and TRBJ1-3; TRBD1 matches at 7 bases. The clonotype originates from a woman in her 70s with COVID-19, enrolled during active disease. Sequenced sample: peripheral blood. As DNA, the CDR3 is TGTGCCAGCAGCCCAAGGACAGGTAGCTCTGGAAACACCATATATTTT. This gives the protein CASSPRTGSSGNTIYF. Full variable domain (rest looked up from reference TRBV7-2 and TRBJ1-3): GAGVSQSPSNKVTEKGKDVELRCDPISGHTALYWYRQSLGQGLEFLIYFQGNSAPDKSGLPSDRFSAERTGGSVSTLTIQRTQQEDSAVYLCASSPRTGSSGNTIYFGEGSWLTVV.